The clone carrying this TCR beta chain was found a few times. The CDR3 runs 13 residues. Germline V gene lookup returns CDR1 SGHDN and CDR2 FVKESK. V was trimmed by 0 bases and J by 0 bases, leaving 2 bases between them. The data derive from a study of cytomegalovirus exposure and HLA in healthy donors. A multiplex PCR was run with 60 Vbeta primers and 13 Jbeta primers. Sequencing was performed with immunoSEQ multiplex PCR; in TCRdb, only in-frame clones are kept and a portion is missing. The repertoire holds approximately 110,000 clones, with approximately 71% as singletons. The TCR sequence derives from a woman between 70 and 85 years old in good health and CMV-seropositive. Sequenced input: PBMCs. The chain recombines TRBV14 with TRBJ1-1; D gene ambiguous. The CDR3 loop is CASSQDMNTEAFF. For the CDR3, the DNA is TGTGCCAGCAGCCAAGATATGAACACTGAAGCTTTCTTT.